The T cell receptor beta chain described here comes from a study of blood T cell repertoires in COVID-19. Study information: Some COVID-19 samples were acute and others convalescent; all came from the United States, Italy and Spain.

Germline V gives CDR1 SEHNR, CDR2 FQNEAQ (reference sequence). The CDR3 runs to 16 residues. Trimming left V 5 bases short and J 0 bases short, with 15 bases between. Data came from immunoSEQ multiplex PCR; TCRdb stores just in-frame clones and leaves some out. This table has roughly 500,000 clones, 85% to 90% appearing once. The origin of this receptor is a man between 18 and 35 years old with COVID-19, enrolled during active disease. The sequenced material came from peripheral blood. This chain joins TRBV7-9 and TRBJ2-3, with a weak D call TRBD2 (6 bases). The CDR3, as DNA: TGTGCCAGCAGCGGCCCCTCGGGAGCTAGCACAGATACGCAGTATTTT. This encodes CASSGPSGASTDTQYF.